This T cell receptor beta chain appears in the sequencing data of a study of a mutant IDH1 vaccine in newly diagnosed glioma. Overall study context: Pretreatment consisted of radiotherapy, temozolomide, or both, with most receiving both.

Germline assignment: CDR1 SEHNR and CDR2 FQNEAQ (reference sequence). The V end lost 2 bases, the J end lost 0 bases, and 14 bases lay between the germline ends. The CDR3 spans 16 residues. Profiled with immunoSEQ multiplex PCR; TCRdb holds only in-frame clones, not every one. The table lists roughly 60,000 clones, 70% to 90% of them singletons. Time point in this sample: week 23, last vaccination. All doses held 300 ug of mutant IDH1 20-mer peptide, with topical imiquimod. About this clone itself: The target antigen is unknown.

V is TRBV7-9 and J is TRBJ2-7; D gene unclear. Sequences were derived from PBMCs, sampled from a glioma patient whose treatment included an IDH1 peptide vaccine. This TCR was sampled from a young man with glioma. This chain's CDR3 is CASSLLRQLSSYEQYF. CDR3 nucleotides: TGTGCCAGCAGCTTACTACGGCAGTTAAGCTCCTACGAGCAGTACTTC.